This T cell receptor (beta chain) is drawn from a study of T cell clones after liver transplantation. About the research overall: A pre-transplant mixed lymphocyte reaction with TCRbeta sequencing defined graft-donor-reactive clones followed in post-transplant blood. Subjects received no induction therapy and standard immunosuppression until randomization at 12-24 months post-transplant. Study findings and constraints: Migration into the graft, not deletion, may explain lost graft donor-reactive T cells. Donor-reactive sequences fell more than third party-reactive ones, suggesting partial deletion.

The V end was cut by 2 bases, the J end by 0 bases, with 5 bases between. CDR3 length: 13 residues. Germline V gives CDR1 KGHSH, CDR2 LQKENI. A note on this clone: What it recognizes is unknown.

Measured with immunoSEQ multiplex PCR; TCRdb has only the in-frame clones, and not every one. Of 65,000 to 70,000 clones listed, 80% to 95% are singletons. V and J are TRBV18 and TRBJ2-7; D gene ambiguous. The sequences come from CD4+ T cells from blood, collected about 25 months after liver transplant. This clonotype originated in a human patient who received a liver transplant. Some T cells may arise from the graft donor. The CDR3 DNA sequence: TGTGCCAGCTCACCAGTGGCCTCCTACGAGCAGTACTTC. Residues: CASSPVASYEQYF.